This T cell receptor (beta chain) was observed in a study of technical replicates of blood from a few donors. In germline, CDR1 is SGDLS, CDR2 YYNGEE. The CDR3 runs 15 residues. V was clipped by 0 bases and J by 4 bases, with 13 bases between them. Some clones are missing from TCRdb's copy, which holds only in-frame ones; the method was immunoSEQ multiplex PCR. The sample lists under 110,000 clones, under 96% seen once, with over 0.2% in the top ten. This chain links TRBV9 with TRBJ1-2; TRBD1 is a possible D gene (6 bases). The sequenced sample consisted of T cells isolated from PBMCs. The receptor's source is a human donor in good health. The DNA of the CDR3 is TGTGCCAGCAGCGTAGAAAGGGGGGGCCTCTATGGCTACACCTTC. Its translation is CASSVERGGLYGYTF.